This paragraph reports one T cell receptor (beta chain). Its antigen is unidentified. This entry comes from a study of cytomegalovirus exposure and HLA in healthy donors. Study findings and constraints: V- and J-gene trimming in TCR beta was tied to a missense DCLRE1C variant by an analysis performed later.

The PCR was carried out with 60 Vbeta primers and 13 Jbeta primers. Assay: immunoSEQ multiplex PCR; the TCRdb copy retains only in-frame clones and omits some. This table holds 140,000 to 150,000 clones, 60% to 85% found once. The germline CDR1 and CDR2 sequences are MGHRA and YSYEKL. V was clipped by 1 base and J by 3 bases; unmatched bases: 11. This CDR3 contains 18 residues. This sequence originates from a man aged 40-49 years in good health and CMV-seropositive. The sequenced sample consisted of PBMCs. The genes are TRBV4-1 and TRBJ2-4, with TRBD2 matching 8 bases. The CDR3 protein is CASSQVFYGREVKNIQYF. The CDR3 bases are TGCGCCAGCAGCCAAGTCTTCTACGGGAGGGAGGTCAAAAACATTCAGTACTTC.